The 10 T cell receptor beta chains reported below all come from one sample, sequenced in a study of response to subunit inactivated influenza vaccine. TCRdb recomputed calls from the RT-PCR reads with MiXCR, one row per CDR3 protein. The sample lists about 500,000 distinct CDR3 sequences, more than 15% occurring once. This specimen was CD4+ T cells sorted from PBMCs, taken less than 30 months after vaccination. The receptors originated from a man aged 45-69 years who received an inactivated influenza vaccine.

This clonotype showed up just a few times. The J gene is TRBJ1-5, the V gene TRBV20-1; D unresolved. The germline V gene has CDR1 DFQATT and CDR2 SNEGSKA (reference sequence). The CDR3 has 15 amino acids. V was clipped by 6 bases and J by 0 bases, with 15 bases between them. CDR3 sequence (DNA): TGCAGTGCCACAGATTTTCCAAATAGCAATCAGCCCCAGCATTTT. It codes for CSATDFPNSNQPQHF.

The chain is built from TRBV20-1 and TRBJ2-7; 7 positions match TRBD2. The V gene end was trimmed by 6 bases and the J gene end by 3 bases; junction bases not matched to a gene: 5. The germline V gene encodes CDR1 DFQATT and CDR2 SNEGSKA (reference sequence). CDR3 size: 12 residues. The CDR3 protein is CSAGGLNYEQYF. For the CDR3, the DNA is TGCAGTGCGGGAGGGCTTAACTACGAGCAGTACTTC.

This clonotype was recorded many times. The chain joins TRBV29-1 to TRBJ2-5; no clear D. CDR3 size: 13 residues. Trimming cost V 2 bases and J 0 bases, with 7 bases left between them. Germline CDR1 is SQVTM and CDR2 is ANQGSEA. The CDR3 reads CSVENRNQETQYF. DNA for the CDR3: TGCAGCGTTGAAAATAGAAACCAAGAGACCCAGTACTTC.

Ten or more counts support this clonotype. The CDR3 DNA follows: TGTGCCAGCAGCGTAGCTGGGACAGGGGGCGAAAAACTGTTTTTT. This gives the protein CASSVAGTGGEKLFF. The genes are TRBV9 and TRBJ1-4, with 12 positions matching TRBD1. The junction had 2 bases not matched to a gene; V was cut back by 0 bases and J by 8 bases. CDR3 length: 15 residues. Germline CDR1 reads SGDLS; CDR2 reads YYNGEE.

This clonotype turned up a few times. CDR3 coding DNA: TGTGCCAGCAGCCGGCGGGGGACCTACAATGAGCAGTTCTTC. Translating it yields CASSRRGTYNEQFF. This chain joins TRBV3-1 and TRBJ2-1, with 7 bases matching TRBD2. CDR3 length equals 14 residues. The germline V gene encodes CDR1 LGHDT and CDR2 YNNKEL (reference sequence). Trimming cost V 4 bases and J 2 bases; bases outside gene matches: 2.

This clonotype was detected only a few times. The rearrangement joins TRBV5-6 to TRBJ2-1, with D perhaps matching TRBD1 (6 bases). Germline V lookup: CDR1 SGHDT, CDR2 YYEEEE. The CDR3 totals 15 residues. The germline V and J ends were trimmed by 4 bases and 13 bases, with 24 bases remaining between them. CDR3 amino acids: CASSQTGRTTGVQFF. In DNA, the CDR3 is TGTGCCAGCAGCCAAACAGGGAGAACCACGGGTGTTCAGTTCTTC.

This clonotype was detected a few times. This chain's CDR3 is CSASRGEGNQPQHF. As DNA, the CDR3 is TGCAGTGCTAGTAGGGGGGAGGGCAATCAGCCCCAGCATTTT. The chain is built from TRBV20-1 and TRBJ1-5; D is perhaps TRBD1 (6 bases). The CDR3 loop spans 14 amino acids. Trimming stripped 3 bases from V and 2 bases from J, with 11 bases between. Germline V gene sequence: CDR1 DFQATT, CDR2 SNEGSKA (reference sequence).

This clonotype was observed a handful of times. V usage is TRBV21-1 and J usage is TRBJ2-1. TRBV21-1 is reported as a pseudogene. The CDR3 has 15 amino acids. The CDR3 spells CASSNRRDPYNEQFF. The CDR3 DNA reads TGTGCCAGCAGCAATAGGAGAGACCCCTACAATGAGCAGTTCTTC.

This clonotype was observed a few times. CDR3 coding DNA: TGTGCCAGCAGCCCTGATCTCTTCCACGCGGAGCAGTTCTTC. Protein product: CASSPDLFHAEQFF. J is TRBJ2-1 and V is TRBV7-9, with unresolved D. The CDR3 spans 14 residues. Trimming took off 5 bases at V and 10 bases at J, with 18 bases between the two ends. Germline CDR1 is SEHNR and CDR2 is FQNEAQ (reference sequence).

A few counts support this clonotype. The rearrangement joins TRBV7-6 to TRBJ1-1; 9 bases are a match to TRBD1. V lost 1 base to trimming and J lost 0 bases; unmatched junction nucleotides: 9. Germline lookup yields CDR1 SGHVS and CDR2 FNYEAQ. The CDR3 is 18 residues long. In nucleotides, the CDR3 is TGTGCCAGCAGCTTAGGGGCTGGGACAGGGCCATTGAACACTGAAGCTTTCTTT. Protein: CASSLGAGTGPLNTEAFF.